This paragraph reports one T cell receptor (beta chain). Antigen: not known. Profiled with immunoSEQ multiplex PCR; TCRdb holds only in-frame clones, not every one. The top ten clones hold approximately 23% of a sample with more than 65,000 clones, 75% to 90% of them seen once. Germline V CDR1 and CDR2: MNHEY, SMNVEV (reference sequence). CDR3 length equals 13 residues. V was trimmed by 4 bases and J by 2 bases, leaving 8 bases between them. These data come from a study of T cell responses to AZD1222 COVID-19 vaccine. Broader study findings: It should be noted that donors were predominantly white British and more often female, and clonal diversity was possibly underestimated. Seropositive AZD1222 recipients at baseline numbered only 6 or 7. Sampling that yielded the repertoires occurred only after the peak T cell response. Spike was spanned by vaccine-associated CD4 TCRs, which were dominant at 160-218 and 743-854.

The TCR comes from an adult who received the AZD1222 COVID-19 vaccine. Sample: peripheral blood, taken 28 days after the second AZD1222 dose. The V call is TRBV27, the J call TRBJ1-1, with D unresolved. The CDR3 DNA follows: TGTGCCAGCAGTTCCAAGATAAACACTGAAGCTTTCTTT. Encoded protein: CASSSKINTEAFF.